Listed here are 14 T cell receptor beta chains from one sample, sequenced in a study of blood T cell repertoires in COVID-19. Clones were read by immunoSEQ multiplex PCR, and TCRdb kept only the in-frame ones, dropping some. The sample yields hundreds of thousands of clones, 70% to 90% seen once. Material for sequencing was PBMCs or T cells enriched from blood (not recorded which). These receptors were obtained from a woman aged 60-75 years who had recovered from COVID-19.

The chain links TRBV5-1 to TRBJ1-3, with D unclear. V dropped 2 bases and J dropped 0 bases, with 9 bases sitting between them. Per the germline V gene, CDR1 is SGHRS and CDR2 is YFSETQ. The CDR3 extends over 15 amino acids. The CDR3 protein is CASSFNMLSGNTIYF. CDR3 bases: TGCGCCAGCAGCTTTAACATGCTCTCTGGAAACACCATATATTTT.

The chain recombines TRBV2 with TRBJ2-5, with a tentative D call TRBD2 (6 bases). CDR1 is SNHLY, CDR2 FYNNEI, per germline. Between the trimmed V and J ends, which lost 5 bases and 0 bases, there was a span of 7 bases. The CDR3 spans 13 residues. DNA of the CDR3: TGTGCCAGCAGTTGGGACTACCAAGAGACCCAGTACTTC. This codes for CASSWDYQETQYF. The complete variable domain, with remaining parts taken from reference TRBV2 and TRBJ2-5, reads EPEVTQTPSHQVTQMGQEVILRCVPISNHLYFYWYRQILGQKVEFLVSFYNNEISEKSEIFDDQFSVERPDGSNFTLKIRSTKLEDSAMYFCASSWDYQETQYFGPGTRLLVL.

The V call is TRBV18, the J call TRBJ2-3, with D possibly matching TRBD2 (5 bases). V lost 3 bases, J lost 3 bases, and 19 bases lay in between. Per the germline V gene, CDR1 is KGHSH and CDR2 is LQKENI. This CDR3 has 17 amino acids. CDR3 sequence: CASSPIMSGKTTDTQYF. For the CDR3, the DNA is TGTGCCAGCTCACCGATCATGAGCGGCAAAACGACAGATACGCAGTATTTT.

The chain carries TRBV5-4 and TRBJ1-2; 11 bases agree with TRBD1. Per germline, CDR1 SGHNT and CDR2 YYREEE (reference sequence). The CDR3 loop spans 14 amino acids. V gave up 4 bases and J gave up 8 bases; unmatched junction bases: 7. The CDR3 bases are TGTGCCAGCAGCCTCGGACAGGGGGCGCCCGGCTACACCTTC. It yields the protein CASSLGQGAPGYTF.

The chain employs TRBV18 and TRBJ1-3; D remains ambiguous. The V gene lost 5 bases and the J gene lost 2 bases, with 13 bases spanning the gap. The germline V gene has CDR1 KGHSH and CDR2 LQKENI. This CDR3 region has 15 residues. The CDR3 nucleotides read TGTGCCAGCTCAGGCGGGAGGCCAACTGGAAACACCATATATTTT. Its translation is CASSGGRPTGNTIYF.

The rearrangement links TRBV7-9 to TRBJ2-7; possible D gene TRBD2, 6 bases. The V end was cut by 3 bases, the J end by 4 bases, with 13 bases between. Germline V gene sequence: CDR1 SEHNR, CDR2 FQNEAQ (reference sequence). The CDR3 runs to 14 residues. The CDR3, as DNA: TGTGCCAGCAGCTTGGGACTCCCGTTTTACGAGCAGTACTTC. Its translation: CASSLGLPFYEQYF.

This chain links TRBV4-1 with TRBJ2-5; 7 bases line up with TRBD2. With 1 base clipped from V and 1 base from J, the junction kept 6 bases outside the gene matches. The CDR3 sequence is 16 residues long. Germline V gene data show CDR1 as MGHRA and CDR2 as YSYEKL. This chain's CDR3 is CASSQGLAVLQETQYF. Written as DNA, the CDR3 is TGCGCCAGCAGCCAAGGGCTAGCGGTCCTCCAAGAGACCCAGTACTTC.

The V gene is TRBV6-2 or TRBV6-3, the J gene TRBJ2-7; 14 bases map to TRBD2. The ends lost 0 bases at V and 3 bases at J; junction bases unmatched: 1. Per germline, CDR1 MNHEY and CDR2 SVGEGT. The CDR3 has 16 residues. The CDR3 is CASSYSGTSGGYEQYF. CDR3 coding DNA: TGTGCCAGCAGTTACTCCGGGACTAGCGGGGGCTACGAGCAGTACTTC.

J is TRBJ2-3 and V is TRBV2; D is ambiguous. Germline V lookup: CDR1 SNHLY, CDR2 FYNNEI. Trimming cost V 4 bases and J 1 base, with 12 bases left between them. CDR3 length: 15 residues. CDR3 region: CASSAAIRGTDTQYF. CDR3 nucleotides: TGTGCCAGCAGTGCGGCGATACGGGGCACAGATACGCAGTATTTT.

The chain couples TRBV6-5 to TRBJ1-5; 9 bases match TRBD1. The CDR3 is 13 residues long. Germline loops: CDR1 MNHEY, CDR2 SVGAGI. After removal of 7 bases from V and 8 bases from J, the junction contained 6 bases not matched to a gene. CDR3: CASKGTGGKPQHF. The CDR3 DNA follows: TGTGCCAGCAAAGGAACAGGGGGCAAGCCCCAGCATTTT.

Written as DNA, the CDR3 is TGTGCCAGCAGCTTCCGGGGAAGCACTAATGAAAAACTGTTTTTT. Protein product: CASSFRGSTNEKLFF. This sequence joins TRBV5-8 and TRBJ1-4; D gene ambiguous. The V gene lost 2 bases and the J gene lost 2 bases, with 10 bases spanning the gap. The germline CDR1 and CDR2 sequences are SGHTS and YDEGEE. The CDR3 consists of 15 residues.

Only one count was recorded for this clone. The genes are TRBV1 and TRBJ2-2; the table calls TRBD2, which could not be checked here. TRBV1 is an annotated pseudogene. This CDR3 region has 18 residues. In DNA form, the CDR3 reads TGCACCAGCAGCAAGGGGACCCCTAGCGGGGGGTGTACCGGGGAGCTGTTTTTT. Translated: CTSSKGTPSGGCTGELFF.

The chain links TRBV19 to TRBJ2-6, with 9 bases matching TRBD1. Trimming at V came to 5 bases and at J to 1 base, leaving 12 bases not matched to a gene. Germline V CDR1 and CDR2: LNHDA, SQIVND (reference sequence). This CDR3 region has 19 residues. CDR3 DNA: TGTGCCAGTAGTCTTCGGGACAGGGCAACGAATTCTGGGGCCAACGTCCTGACTTTC. Protein sequence: CASSLRDRATNSGANVLTF.

The genes are TRBV5-5 and TRBJ1-2, with a weak D call TRBD1 (5 bases). The CDR3 extends over 15 amino acids. Germline loops: CDR1 SGHKS, CDR2 YYEKEE (reference sequence). With 0 bases removed from V and 4 bases from J, the gap between germline ends came to 13 bases. The CDR3 loop reads CASSLEGTTGYGYTF. Here the CDR3 DNA reads TGTGCCAGCAGCTTGGAAGGGACTACAGGCTATGGCTACACCTTC. Full variable domain (outside the CDR3, taken from reference TRBV5-5 and TRBJ1-2): DAGVTQSPTHLIKTRGQQVTLRCSPISGHKSVSWYQQVLGQGPQFIFQYYEKEERGRGNFPDRFSARQFPNYSSELNVNALLLGDSALYLCASSLEGTTGYGYTFGSGTRLTVV.